This passage covers 9 T cell receptor beta chains from one sample sequenced in a study of T cell responses to AZD1222 COVID-19 vaccine. Using immunoSEQ multiplex PCR, the repertoire was profiled, and TCRdb retains in-frame clones only, with some absent. Here the sample spans roughly 120,000 clones, around 90% being singletons. Sequenced here: peripheral blood, sampled on day 0 of AZD1222 vaccination. These receptor sequences come from an adult in good health.

V usage is TRBV27 and J usage is TRBJ1-1; D remains unclear. The CDR3 runs 13 residues. The V gene's germline CDR1 is MNHEY and CDR2 SMNVEV (reference sequence). V dropped 0 bases and J dropped 1 base, with 3 bases sitting between them. CDR3: CASSLSRNTEAFF. Here the CDR3 DNA reads TGTGCCAGCAGTTTATCAAGGAACACTGAAGCTTTCTTT.

This sequence joins TRBV11-3 and TRBJ2-5; maybe TRBD1 (6 bases). Trimming shortened V by 5 bases and J by 5 bases, and 18 bases separated the two germline ends. CDR1 and CDR2 from the germline V gene are SGHNT and YENEEA. The CDR3 loop spans 15 amino acids. The CDR3 nucleotides are TGTGCCAGCAGCCGCGACAGTGGTAGGGGGGAGACCCAGTACTTC. Amino acids: CASSRDSGRGETQYF.

The V and J genes are TRBV9 and TRBJ1-4; D call uncertain. The V end was cut by 0 bases, the J end by 5 bases, with 11 bases between. This CDR3 region has 15 residues. The germline V gene encodes CDR1 SGDLS and CDR2 YYNGEE. As DNA, the CDR3 is TGTGCCAGCAGCGTAGCGGGCGGATTGAATGAAAAACTGTTTTTT. Residues: CASSVAGGLNEKLFF.

The rearrangement joins TRBV24-1 to TRBJ2-1; the D is unclear. The germline V and J ends were trimmed by 3 bases and 10 bases, with 12 bases remaining between them. Germline CDR1 KGHDR, CDR2 SFDVKD. The CDR3 totals 13 residues. The CDR3 DNA is TGTGCCACCAGTGATCGGCAGCGCGGCGAGCAGTTCTTC. It specifies CATSDRQRGEQFF.

The chain carries TRBV2 and TRBJ1-6, with D maybe TRBD1 (6 bases). Germline V gene data show CDR1 as SNHLY and CDR2 as FYNNEI. CDR3 length equals 15 residues. Trimming left V 6 bases short and J 10 bases short, with 19 bases between. DNA of the CDR3: TGTGCCAGCAGGGACCTAGGGGGAGGAAAATCACCCCTCCACTTT. Translation: CASRDLGGGKSPLHF. The complete variable domain, with remaining parts taken from reference TRBV2 and TRBJ1-6, reads EPEVTQTPSHQVTQMGQEVILRCVPISNHLYFYWYRQILGQKVEFLVSFYNNEISEKSEIFDDQFSVERPDGSNFTLKIRSTKLEDSAMYFCASRDLGGGKSPLHFGNGTRLTVT.

The V gene is TRBV7-2, the J gene TRBJ1-1; the match to TRBD1 covers 7 bases. With V trimmed by 4 bases and J by 7 bases, 6 bases remained unmatched. The CDR3 length is 13 residues. The germline V gene encodes CDR1 SGHTA and CDR2 FQGNSA. The CDR3 DNA sequence: TGTGCCAGCAGCTCACGTCGACAGGGTGAAGCTTTCTTT. Amino acids: CASSSRRQGEAFF.

The V gene is TRBV5-1, the J gene TRBJ2-7; TRBD2 is a possible D gene (7 bases). The V end lost 0 bases, the J end lost 6 bases, and 13 bases lay between the germline ends. The CDR3 runs to 14 residues. CDR1 SGHRS and CDR2 YFSETQ come from the germline V gene. This chain's CDR3 is CASSLAGGPGEQYF. CDR3 sequence (DNA): TGCGCCAGCAGCTTGGCGGGGGGCCCCGGCGAGCAGTACTTC. Using reference TRBV5-1 and TRBJ2-7 for the parts outside the CDR3, the full variable domain is KAGVTQTPRYLIKTRGQQVTLSCSPISGHRSVSWYQQTPGQGLQFLFEYFSETQRNKGNFPGRFSGRQFSNSRSEMNVSTLELGDSALYLCASSLAGGPGEQYFGPGTRLTVT.

V is TRBV19 and J is TRBJ2-3; TRBD1 matches at 7 bases. The germline CDR1 and CDR2 sequences are LNHDA and SQIVND (reference sequence). With 6 bases clipped from V and 4 bases from J, the junction kept 7 bases outside the gene matches. The CDR3 runs 14 residues. The CDR3, as DNA: TGTGCCAGTAGCCTGACAGGGTTTGCAGATACGCAGTATTTT. This encodes CASSLTGFADTQYF.

The rearrangement joins TRBV19 to TRBJ2-1, with 8 bases fitting TRBD1. Per the germline V gene, CDR1 is LNHDA and CDR2 is SQIVND (reference sequence). V was clipped by 6 bases and J by 8 bases; unmatched bases: 9. This CDR3 comprises 14 residues. The CDR3 sequence: CASREQGDFHEQFF. The CDR3 DNA is TGTGCCAGTAGGGAACAGGGGGACTTTCATGAGCAGTTCTTC.